Following are 26 T cell receptor beta chains from one sample sequenced in a study of Ad26.COV2.S vaccination and SARS-CoV-2 variants. Stated treatment: 15 to 20 received Ad26.COV2.S at low or high dose, single or two shots; 5 received placebo; per-sample allocation not given. Vaccine and placebo recipients were sampled on day 63 after the first injection. Profiling relied on immunoSEQ multiplex PCR, and the TCRdb table lists in-frame clones only, not all of them. The sample records 400,000 or so clones, 80% to 90% being singletons. Sequences were derived from peripheral blood, sampled in a trial of Ad26.COV2.S vaccine versus placebo. The receptors shown here come from a person aged 18-65 years who received the Ad26.COV2.S COVID-19 vaccine or a placebo.

J is TRBJ1-1 and V is TRBV5-1; TRBD1 matches 7 bases. This CDR3 is 16 amino acids long. The ends lost 3 bases at V and 1 base at J; junction bases unmatched: 9. CDR1 SGHRS and CDR2 YFSETQ come from the germline V gene. The CDR3 DNA reads TGCGCCAGCAGCTCACCCTACAGGGGCAAGAACACTGAAGCTTTCTTT. It codes for CASSSPYRGKNTEAFF.

The rearrangement links TRBV10-3 to TRBJ2-7, with 11 bases lining up with TRBD2. The CDR3 contains 15 residues. J lost 4 bases, V lost 5 bases, and 7 bases had no gene match. Germline lookup yields CDR1 ENHRY and CDR2 SYGVKD. The CDR3 DNA sequence: TGTGCCATCAGTAAGACTAGCGGGACCTCATACGAGCAGTACTTC. It yields the protein CAISKTSGTSYEQYF.

CDR3 amino acids: CASRTGVWAFF. The CDR3 DNA is TGTGCCAGCAGGACGGGGGTTTGGGCTTTCTTT. The chain uses TRBV2 and TRBJ1-1; tentatively, D is TRBD1 (5 bases). This CDR3 is built from 11 residues. V lost 6 bases and J 11 bases, leaving 13 bases between the germline ends. Germline V lookup: CDR1 SNHLY, CDR2 FYNNEI.

The chain uses TRBV7-9 and TRBJ2-7; no definite D call. The germline CDR1 and CDR2 sequences are SEHNR and FQNEAQ (reference sequence). Deletions cut 2 bases from V and 3 bases from J, with 8 bases between. This CDR3 contains 13 residues. In nucleotides, the CDR3 is TGTGCCAGCAGCTTAATAACAGACTACGAGCAGTACTTC. Translating gives CASSLITDYEQYF.

The chain joins TRBV19 to TRBJ1-2; tentatively, D is TRBD1 (6 bases). CDR1 and CDR2 (germline): LNHDA, SQIVND (reference sequence). This CDR3 has 16 amino acids. V was clipped by 6 bases and J by 4 bases, with 21 bases between them. The CDR3 sequence is CASRNSPMGGGYGYTF. For the CDR3, the DNA is TGTGCCAGTAGAAATTCCCCCATGGGGGGCGGCTATGGCTACACCTTC.

The chain couples TRBV12-3 or TRBV12-4 to TRBJ1-5, with TRBD1 identical over 7 bases. The CDR3 runs to 13 residues. V lost 5 bases, J lost 7 bases, and 5 bases stayed unmatched. This CDR3 reads CASSTDRDQPQHF. DNA of the CDR3: TGTGCCAGCAGTACTGACAGGGACCAGCCCCAGCATTTT.

The chain links TRBV7-2 to TRBJ1-1, with unresolved D. This CDR3 is 14 amino acids long. Germline V CDR1 and CDR2: SGHTA, FQGNSA. Trimming pared 5 bases from V and 1 base from J, leaving 11 bases between. The CDR3 DNA reads as TGTGCCAGCAGCCCAACGGCGTCGAACACTGAAGCTTTCTTT. Amino acid sequence: CASSPTASNTEAFF.

The chain has TRBV11-2 and TRBJ1-2, with 7 bases lining up with TRBD1. Germline CDR1 SGHAT, CDR2 FQNNGV. J was trimmed by 2 bases and V by 5 bases; bases with no gene match: 2. The CDR3 totals 13 residues. CDR3 region: CASSAGQNYGYTF. The CDR3 nucleotides are TGTGCCAGCAGCGCGGGACAGAACTATGGCTACACCTTC.

This clone was recorded only once. This chain connects TRBV2 to TRBJ2-3; 9 positions agree with TRBD2. The V segment lost 6 bases and the J segment 2 bases; nucleotides outside the gene matches: 6. The V gene's germline CDR1 is SNHLY and CDR2 FYNNEI. The CDR3 length is 15 residues. The CDR3 DNA sequence: TGTGCCAGCAGCGGGACTAGCTCAGACACAGATACGCAGTATTTT. It yields the protein CASSGTSSDTDTQYF.

The chain uses TRBV12-3 or TRBV12-4 and TRBJ1-2; TRBD1 matches at 7 bases. The CDR3 totals 13 residues. Trimming removed 6 bases from V and 6 bases from J; junction bases left unmatched: 7. The CDR3 nucleotides are TGTGCCAGCAGCCACGCAGACAGGGATGGCTACACCTTC. Translated, it gives CASSHADRDGYTF.

The chain employs TRBV10-3 and TRBJ2-7; D possibly corresponds to TRBD2 (5 bases). The V gene lost 2 bases and the J gene lost 2 bases, with 25 bases spanning the gap. This CDR3 has 19 amino acids. Per germline, CDR1 ENHRY and CDR2 SYGVKD. The CDR3 DNA sequence: TGTGCCATCAGTGAGCCGACTATGCCTTACGGGAAAATCCCCTACGAGCAGTACTTC. Amino acids: CAISEPTMPYGKIPYEQYF.

This clone was recorded at least ten times. The genes are TRBV6-6 and TRBJ1-2; D ambiguous. This CDR3 comprises 15 residues. The germline V gene has CDR1 MNHNY and CDR2 SVGAGI (reference sequence). Trimming removed 9 bases at V and 7 bases at J, with 24 bases between. The CDR3 bases are TGTGCCAGTTCCGGCTCGACCGACCGACGCGGTGGCTACACCTTC. Translated, it gives CASSGSTDRRGGYTF.

V and J are TRBV7-8 and TRBJ1-1; 9 positions match TRBD1. The CDR3 contains 13 residues. Germline V CDR1 and CDR2: SGHVS, FQNEAQ. V shed 5 bases, J shed 6 bases, and the junction held 4 bases outside the gene matches. The CDR3 sequence is CASSLRQGAEAFF. In DNA, the CDR3 is TGTGCCAGCAGCCTTCGACAGGGGGCTGAAGCTTTCTTT.

CDR3 coding DNA: TGTGCCAGCAGACGAGCAGGGGTTTTAGCTGAAGCTTTCTTT. As protein: CASRRAGVLAEAFF. The gene calls are TRBV5-6 and TRBJ1-1; the D gene is possibly TRBD1 (6 bases). Germline lookup yields CDR1 SGHDT and CDR2 YYEEEE. V was pared by 5 bases and J by 6 bases, with 17 bases between. The CDR3 is 14 residues long. Together with reference TRBV5-6 and TRBJ1-1, the CDR3 gives the full variable domain: DAGVTQSPTHLIKTRGQQVTLRCSPKSGHDTVSWYQQALGQGPQFIFQYYEEEERQRGNFPDRFSGHQFPNYSSELNVNALLLGDSALYLCASRRAGVLAEAFFGQGTRLTVV.

V and J are TRBV5-5 and TRBJ2-3, with 10 bases that match TRBD2. The CDR3 is 15 residues long. J lost 6 bases, V lost 2 bases, and 6 bases had no gene match. Germline V gene lookup returns CDR1 SGHKS and CDR2 YYEKEE (reference sequence). The CDR3: CASSLDSGGRDTQYF. Written as DNA, the CDR3 is TGTGCCAGCAGCTTAGATAGCGGGGGGCGGGATACGCAGTATTTT.

The chain links TRBV18 to TRBJ1-2; 8 bases match TRBD1. V lost 4 bases to trimming and J lost 3 bases; unmatched junction nucleotides: 7. Germline CDR1 KGHSH, CDR2 LQKENI. The CDR3 is 15 amino acids. CDR3 DNA: TGTGCCAGCTCACGAGCGACAGGGGTGGACTATGGCTACACCTTC. Its translation: CASSRATGVDYGYTF.

The rearrangement uses TRBV10-3 and TRBJ1-5; D gene unclear. CDR1 and CDR2 (germline): ENHRY, SYGVKD. V lost 2 bases and J 11 bases, leaving 16 bases between the germline ends. The CDR3 has 14 amino acids. CDR3 amino acids: CAISEDTFDQAQHF. Here the CDR3 DNA reads TGTGCCATCAGTGAGGACACCTTTGATCAAGCCCAGCATTTT.

A few counts support this clone. The CDR3, as DNA: TGTGCCAGCAGTTACATCGAGACCCAGTACTTC. This sequence encodes CASSYIETQYF. The J gene is TRBJ2-5, the V gene TRBV6-2 or TRBV6-3, with no clear D. The CDR3 consists of 11 residues. The germline gives CDR1 MNHEY, CDR2 SVGEGT. V lost 2 bases to trimming and J lost 5 bases, with 3 bases between them.

CDR3 sequence: CAWSRDGNTGELFF. In nucleotides, the CDR3 is TGTGCCTGGAGTCGGGACGGGAACACCGGGGAGCTGTTTTTT. The chain employs TRBV30 and TRBJ2-2, with D tentatively TRBD1 or TRBD2 (5 bases each). The CDR3 loop spans 14 amino acids. Trimming cost V 2 bases and J 1 base, with 8 bases left between them. The germline CDR1 and CDR2 sequences are GTSNPN and SVGIG (reference sequence).

The J gene is TRBJ1-2, the V gene TRBV4-1, with 7 positions matching TRBD1. The CDR3 is 20 residues long. The V gene end was trimmed by 0 bases and the J gene end by 5 bases; junction bases not matched to a gene: 21. CDR1 and CDR2 (germline): MGHRA, YSYEKL. This chain's CDR3 is CASSQDLVVTRGRGRYGYTF. The DNA of the CDR3 is TGCGCCAGCAGCCAAGATCTGGTTGTGACCAGGGGGAGAGGTCGGTATGGCTACACCTTC.

This chain connects TRBV10-2 to TRBJ1-2; 8 bases agree with TRBD1. J lost 3 bases, V lost 4 bases, and 4 bases had no gene match. CDR1 is WSHSY and CDR2 is SAAADI in the germline V gene. This CDR3 is built from 14 residues. The CDR3, as DNA: TGCGCCAGCAGTGGACAGGGGTCTCACTATGGCTACACCTTC. Its protein product is CASSGQGSHYGYTF.

This clone occurred once. CDR3 DNA sequence: TGCGCCAGCAGCCCGACTAACTATGGCTACACCTTC. Translated: CASSPTNYGYTF. V usage is TRBV5-1 and J usage is TRBJ1-2; no clear D. The CDR3 is 12 residues long. The ends were cut back, 4 bases at V and 0 bases at J, with 4 bases in the middle. CDR1 SGHRS and CDR2 YFSETQ come from the germline V gene.

The V gene is TRBV5-1, the J gene TRBJ2-7; tentatively, D is TRBD1 (5 bases). The CDR3 sequence is 14 residues long. Germline CDR1 and CDR2: SGHRS and YFSETQ. Trimming took off 1 base at V and 5 bases at J, with 13 bases between the two ends. CDR3 loop: CASSLSARVDEQYF. The CDR3 DNA reads TGCGCCAGCAGCTTGTCGGCCAGGGTGGACGAGCAGTACTTC.

V gene TRBV6-2 or TRBV6-3 combines with J gene TRBJ1-5; a weak D match, TRBD1 (6 bases). Germline V gives CDR1 MNHEY, CDR2 SVGEGT. The CDR3 has 15 residues. V was pared by 4 bases and J by 1 base, with 11 bases between. DNA for the CDR3: TGTGCCAGCAGTTTACCAGGACAGAGCAATCAGCCCCAGCATTTT. As protein: CASSLPGQSNQPQHF.

This clone was recorded once. The chain carries TRBV11-2 and TRBJ2-2; tentatively, D is TRBD1 or TRBD2 (5 bases each). V was clipped by 4 bases and J by 4 bases, with 13 bases between them. The CDR3 runs to 15 residues. Looked up from germline, CDR1 is SGHAT and CDR2 is FQNNGV. CDR3 nucleotides: TGTGCCAGCAGCTCCGGGACCTTTCTCACCGGGGAGCTGTTTTTT. This codes for CASSSGTFLTGELFF.

The gene calls are TRBV21-1 and TRBJ1-5. TRBV21-1 corresponds to a pseudogene. CDR3 length equals 14 residues. In DNA form, the CDR3 reads TGTGCCAGCAGCCCAGTCACGGATGAGCAGCCCCAGCATTTT. This sequence encodes CASSPVTDEQPQHF.